The 18 T cell receptor beta chains presented below share a single source sample, sequenced in a study of patients and donors after allogeneic stem cell transplantation. TCRdb independently ran MiXCR on the RT-PCR reads; one entry per CDR3 protein. This table holds around 17,000 distinct CDR3 sequences, 25% to 30% found once. The sequencing sample was made of blood, either unsorted or a sorted T cell fraction (not recorded which). All receptors come from a human donor who was either an allogeneic HSCT recipient or a stem cell or donor lymphocyte infusion donor (not recorded which). It is not recorded whose cells these are; they may come from a transplant donor.

The chain is built from TRBV6-1 and TRBJ1-4; D is unclear. V lost 2 bases to trimming and J lost 2 bases, with 9 bases between them. Germline-derived CDR1 and CDR2 are MNHNS and SASEGT. CDR3 length equals 15 residues. The CDR3 is CASSERRITNEKLFF. The CDR3 coding sequence is TGTGCCAGCAGTGAACGGAGGATTACTAATGAAAAACTGTTTTTT.

The chain is built from TRBV10-3 and TRBJ1-2; D may be TRBD1 (5 bases). CDR1 is ENHRY, CDR2 SYGVKD, per germline. V lost 4 bases and J lost 6, with 24 bases in between. The CDR3 totals 17 residues. The DNA for the CDR3 is TGTGCCATCAGTGTTACGGGGACCATGCGTACGGGGGATGGCTACACCTTC. As protein: CAISVTGTMRTGDGYTF.

V and J are TRBV6-6 and TRBJ2-7; 7 bases line up with TRBD1. Germline V CDR1 and CDR2: MNHNY, SVGAGI (reference sequence). V shed 2 bases and J 3 bases; nucleotides not matched to a gene: 1. CDR3 length: 13 residues. The CDR3: CASSYNRGYEQYF. In DNA form, the CDR3 reads TGTGCCAGCAGTTACAACAGGGGCTACGAGCAGTACTTC.

This clonotype occurred many times. The chain couples TRBV29-1 to TRBJ2-3; D is possibly TRBD1 or TRBD2 (6 bases each). The CDR3 has 11 residues. Germline V lookup: CDR1 SQVTM, CDR2 ANQGSEA. In nucleotides, the CDR3 is TGCAGGGGTAGGGGGGCAGATACGCAGTATTTT. Translated: CRGRGADTQYF.

J is TRBJ1-6 and V is TRBV5-5; TRBD1 might be the D (5 bases). CDR1 is SGHKS, CDR2 YYEKEE, per germline (reference sequence). The length of the CDR3 is 16 residues. V was shortened by 2 bases and J by 6 bases, with 15 bases between the two germline ends. The CDR3 loop is CASSLAYLTVNSPLHF. The CDR3 bases are TGTGCCAGCAGCTTAGCCTACCTGACAGTTAATTCACCCCTCCACTTT.

The J gene is TRBJ1-6, the V gene TRBV12-3 or TRBV12-4; 8 bases map to TRBD1. The CDR3 is 14 amino acids. V lost 7 bases to trimming and J lost 6 bases; unmatched junction nucleotides: 5. The CDR3: CASNQGASNSPLHF. Written as DNA, the CDR3 is TGTGCCAGCAACCAGGGGGCGAGTAATTCACCCCTCCACTTT.

In this sample, this clonotype turned up many times. V usage is TRBV20-1 and J usage is TRBJ1-5; 12 nucleotides agree with TRBD1. V shed 2 bases and J 2 bases; nucleotides not matched to a gene: 13. CDR3 length: 19 amino acids. Germline V gene data show CDR1 as DFQATT and CDR2 as SNEGSKA (reference sequence). The CDR3 region has the DNA TGCAGTGCTAGACGACCGGGACAGGGGGCTCTTAGGGGCAATCAGCCCCAGCATTTT. It encodes CSARRPGQGALRGNQPQHF.

This clonotype was found a few times. The chain joins TRBV18 to TRBJ1-1, with D hard to call. The CDR3 has 15 residues. CDR1 and CDR2 (germline): KGHSH, LQKENI. The V and J ends lost 4 bases and 4 bases respectively, with 16 bases between them. CDR3 nucleotide sequence: TGTGCCAGCTCACTCCTGGCCACCGGGAGCACTGAAGCTTTCTTT. Translating it yields CASSLLATGSTEAFF.

This clonotype has a handful of counts. The chain employs TRBV6-1 and TRBJ1-2, with 7 bases aligning to TRBD1. This CDR3 spans 15 amino acids. Trimming cost V 3 bases and J 4 bases; bases outside gene matches: 8. Germline V gene data show CDR1 as MNHNS and CDR2 as SASEGT. The CDR3 is CASSDSTDRAYGYTF. The CDR3 DNA follows: TGTGCCAGCAGTGATAGTACCGACAGGGCCTATGGCTACACCTTC.

The chain joins TRBV28 to TRBJ1-6; TRBD1 agrees at 7 bases. J was trimmed by 5 bases and V by 6 bases; bases with no gene match: 4. Germline V gene lookup returns CDR1 MDHEN and CDR2 SYDVKM. This CDR3 is 14 amino acids long. The CDR3, as DNA: TGTGCCAGCAGCGCGGGACAGCATAATTCACCCCTCCACTTT. Protein product: CASSAGQHNSPLHF.

This clonotype is medium-sized within its sample. This chain links TRBV6-1 with TRBJ1-1; unclear D gene. V was shortened by 5 bases and J by 5 bases, with 9 bases between the two germline ends. This CDR3 is 12 amino acids long. Germline V gives CDR1 MNHNS, CDR2 SASEGT. The CDR3: CASSRRSTEAFF. The CDR3 bases are TGTGCCAGCAGTCGGAGGTCTACTGAAGCTTTCTTT.

V is TRBV5-1 and J is TRBJ1-1; D perhaps matches TRBD1 (6 bases). CDR3 length: 14 residues. Between the trimmed V and J ends, which lost 5 bases and 3 bases, there was a span of 14 bases. Germline loops: CDR1 SGHRS, CDR2 YFSETQ. The CDR3 nucleotides are TGCGCCAGCAGGGGACATATTTTGGACACTGAAGCTTTCTTT. Translation: CASRGHILDTEAFF.

By share of the sample, this clonotype is medium-sized. This chain joins TRBV6-5 and TRBJ1-5; D gene unclear. Trimming took 5 bases from V and 5 from J, leaving 19 bases between them. The germline V gene has CDR1 MNHEY and CDR2 SVGAGI. The CDR3 has 16 residues. Written as DNA, the CDR3 is TGTGCCAGCAGTCCCATAAGCGGGGTGATCGATCAGCCCCAGCATTTT. Translating gives CASSPISGVIDQPQHF.

In this sample, this clonotype turned up a few times. The chain links TRBV7-9 to TRBJ1-6; possible D gene TRBD1, 6 bases. V dropped 5 bases and J dropped 7 bases, with 15 bases sitting between them. Germline CDR1 is SEHNR and CDR2 is FQNEAQ (reference sequence). The CDR3 runs to 15 residues. The CDR3 spells CASSRWGGENSPLHF. The CDR3 DNA sequence: TGTGCCAGCAGCCGTTGGGGGGGCGAAAATTCACCCCTCCACTTT.

V gene TRBV6-5 combines with J gene TRBJ1-5; D not certain. V was cut by 2 bases and J by 0 bases, with 8 bases left in between. This CDR3 has 15 residues. CDR1 MNHEY and CDR2 SVGAGI come from the germline V gene. The CDR3 sequence: CASSYTGISNQPQHF. The CDR3 DNA follows: TGTGCCAGCAGTTACACCGGGATTAGCAATCAGCCCCAGCATTTT.

This clonotype has only a few counts. The CDR3 loop is CASSSTGNEKLFF. In DNA form, the CDR3 reads TGTGCCAGCAGTTCGACAGGGAATGAAAAACTGTTTTTT. This chain joins TRBV6-5 and TRBJ1-4; 7 nucleotides line up with TRBD1. The CDR3 has 13 residues. Unmatched junction bases numbered 1, after V lost 4 bases and J lost 5 bases. Germline V gene data show CDR1 as MNHEY and CDR2 as SVGAGI.

This clonotype appeared many times. The chain joins TRBV7-3 to TRBJ1-5, with a possible D match to TRBD1 (5 bases). Trimming pared 4 bases from V and 7 bases from J, leaving 11 bases between. Germline CDR1 is SGHTA and CDR2 is FQGTGA. The CDR3 extends over 13 amino acids. The CDR3 protein is CASSSRPGQPQHF. The CDR3 DNA follows: TGTGCCAGCAGCTCCCGCCCAGGGCAGCCCCAGCATTTT.

This rearrangement joins TRBV7-9 to TRBJ2-7; 11 nucleotides match TRBD1. This CDR3 has 15 residues. Germline V CDR1 and CDR2: SEHNR, FQNEAQ (reference sequence). With V trimmed by 5 bases and J by 6 bases, 9 bases remained unmatched. CDR3 coding DNA: TGTGCCAGCAGCCTTCGAGGACAGGGGGCACGCGAGCAGTACTTC. Residues: CASSLRGQGAREQYF.